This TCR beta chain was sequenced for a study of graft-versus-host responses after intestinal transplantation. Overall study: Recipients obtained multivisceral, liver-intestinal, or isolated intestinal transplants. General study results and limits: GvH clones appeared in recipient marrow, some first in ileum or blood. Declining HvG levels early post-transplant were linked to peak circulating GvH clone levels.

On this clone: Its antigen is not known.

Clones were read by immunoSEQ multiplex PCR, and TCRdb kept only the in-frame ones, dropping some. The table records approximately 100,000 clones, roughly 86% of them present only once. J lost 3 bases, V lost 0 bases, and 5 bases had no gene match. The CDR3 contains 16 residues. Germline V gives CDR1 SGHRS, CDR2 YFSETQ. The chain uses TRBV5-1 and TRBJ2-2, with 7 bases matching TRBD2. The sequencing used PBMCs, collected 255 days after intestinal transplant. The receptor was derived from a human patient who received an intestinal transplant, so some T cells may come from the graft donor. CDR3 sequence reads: CASSLEWGGDTGELFF. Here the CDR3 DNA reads TGCGCCAGCAGCTTGGAATGGGGAGGGGACACCGGGGAGCTGTTTTTT.